This passage covers 12 T cell receptor beta chains from one sample sequenced in a study of blood T cell repertoires in COVID-19. Repertoires were generated with immunoSEQ multiplex PCR, while TCRdb's copy carries only in-frame clones and drops some. The data contain under 200,000 clones, around nine tenths of them singletons. Sequencing was carried out using peripheral blood. Receptor source: a man aged 65 to 79 with acute or convalescent COVID-19.

V gene TRBV12-3 or TRBV12-4 combines with J gene TRBJ2-1, with D perhaps TRBD2 (6 bases). This CDR3 spans 13 amino acids. The germline V and J ends were trimmed by 4 bases and 10 bases, with 14 bases remaining between them. In nucleotides, the CDR3 is TGTGCCAGCAGTTGGAGTAGCGGCGGCGAGCAGTTCTTC. It specifies CASSWSSGGEQFF.

This rearrangement joins TRBV5-4 to TRBJ1-2; D might be TRBD1 (6 bases). The CDR3 extends over 14 amino acids. Germline V gives CDR1 SGHNT, CDR2 YYREEE (reference sequence). Trimming removed 2 bases from V and 8 bases from J, with 16 bases in between. CDR3 nucleotides: TGTGCCAGCAGCTTAGGACAGCCCGTGGAGGGCTACACCTTC. Translated, it gives CASSLGQPVEGYTF. Complete variable domain (other parts from reference TRBV5-4 and TRBJ1-2): ETGVTQSPTHLIKTRGQQVTLRCSSQSGHNTVSWYQQALGQGPQFIFQYYREEENGRGNFPPRFSGLQFPNYSSELNVNALELDDSALYLCASSLGQPVEGYTFGSGTRLTVV.

This chain connects TRBV12-1 to TRBJ2-7; TRBD2 is the table's D call, not checked against the DNA. TRBV12-1 is a pseudogene segment. The CDR3 extends over 17 amino acids. Here the CDR3 DNA reads TGTGCCAGCAGCTTCCGGACTAGCGGGAGGGATCCCTACGAGCAGTACTTC. Encoded protein: CASSFRTSGRDPYEQYF.

This chain uses TRBV9 with TRBJ2-7; 7 nucleotides line up with TRBD1. V gave up 5 bases and J gave up 3 bases; unmatched junction bases: 8. CDR1 is SGDLS, CDR2 YYNGEE, per germline. The CDR3 has 14 residues. The CDR3 nucleotides read TGTGCCAGCAGTCCACCGGGACAGAGCTACGAGCAGTACTTC. Protein sequence: CASSPPGQSYEQYF.

The rearrangement links TRBV4-3 to TRBJ1-2, with no clear D. The CDR3 has 16 amino acids. In germline, CDR1 is LGHNA, CDR2 YSLEER. Trimming stripped 1 base from V and 2 bases from J, with 14 bases between. The CDR3 protein is CASSQGTQAPNYGYTF. DNA for the CDR3: TGCGCCAGCAGCCAAGGAACCCAGGCTCCGAACTATGGCTACACCTTC.

The rearrangement links TRBV6-1 to TRBJ2-1; 7 bases line up with TRBD2. This CDR3 is built from 16 residues. From germline, CDR1 is MNHNS and CDR2 SASEGT. V shed 1 base, J shed 3 bases, and the junction held 6 bases outside the gene matches. CDR3 sequence: CASSEGGGWDYNEQFF. The CDR3 nucleotides read TGTGCCAGCAGTGAAGGGGGGGGTTGGGACTACAATGAGCAGTTCTTC.

This clone was seen only once. This chain links TRBV9 with TRBJ2-7; 10 positions match TRBD2. V dropped 1 base and J dropped 3; count of bases not matched to a gene: 7. CDR1 and CDR2 from the germline V gene are SGDLS and YYNGEE. The CDR3 consists of 16 residues. CDR3 loop: CASSVSSTSGFYEQYF. The CDR3 DNA sequence: TGTGCCAGCAGCGTATCCTCGACTAGCGGGTTCTACGAGCAGTACTTC.

The chain uses TRBV4-2 and TRBJ1-2; D is possibly TRBD1 (6 bases). This CDR3 comprises 15 residues. V was cut by 5 bases and J by 4 bases, with 17 bases left in between. CDR1 LGHNA and CDR2 YNFKEQ come from the germline V gene. The CDR3 sequence is CASSSRRGVGYGYTF. In DNA, the CDR3 is TGTGCCAGCAGCTCACGCAGGGGAGTGGGCTATGGCTACACCTTC.

This clone occurred once. V gene TRBV9 combines with J gene TRBJ2-7; 8 nucleotides align to TRBD2. Losses at the gene ends were 4 bases for V and 2 bases for J; bases not matched to a gene: 8. Germline-derived CDR1 and CDR2 are SGDLS and YYNGEE. The CDR3 is made up of 15 amino acids. The CDR3 region has the DNA TGTGCCAGCAGCTTCGGACTAGCTGCTACCTACGAGCAGTACTTC. Translated: CASSFGLAATYEQYF. Combining the CDR3 with reference TRBV9 and TRBJ2-7 gives the whole variable domain DSGVTQTPKHLITATGQRVTLRCSPRSGDLSVYWYQQSLDQGLQFLIQYYNGEERAKGNILERFSAQQFPDLHSELNLSSLELGDSALYFCASSFGLAATYEQYFGPGTRLTVT.

This clone came up many times. The chain joins TRBV10-1 to TRBJ2-5; no clear D gene. This CDR3 spans 11 amino acids. Germline lookup yields CDR1 WNHNN and CDR2 SYGVQD (reference sequence). V was shortened by 10 bases and J by 0 bases, with 6 bases between the two germline ends. CDR3 in DNA: TGCGCCATTCCGTACCAAGAGACCCAGTACTTC. It specifies CAIPYQETQYF.

In nucleotides, the CDR3 is TGTGCCAGCTCGCCGCTGGGCGGAGGGAACACTGAAGCTTTCTTT. Encoded protein: CASSPLGGGNTEAFF. This chain connects TRBV18 to TRBJ1-1, with D unresolved. Looked up from germline, CDR1 is KGHSH and CDR2 is LQKENI. The CDR3 spans 15 residues. V lost 6 bases to trimming and J lost 1 base, with 15 bases between them. Filled out from reference TRBV18 and TRBJ1-1, the complete variable domain reads NAGVMQNPRHLVRRRGQEARLRCSPMKGHSHVYWYRQLPEEGLKFMVYLQKENIIDESGMPKERFSAEFPKEGPSILRIQQVVRGDSAAYFCASSPLGGGNTEAFFGQGTRLTVV.

Notes on this clone: The germline gene is not matched at one end of the junction; a read error may be the cause. This sequence joins TRBV20-1 and TRBJ1-2; TRBD1 is a possible D gene (5 bases). This CDR3 spans 11 amino acids. Germline V gene sequence: CDR1 DFQATT, CDR2 SNEGSKA (reference sequence). The CDR3 bases are TGCAGTGCTGAGACAGTACCCTTAGCTAGCTTC. Translating it yields CSAETVPLASF.